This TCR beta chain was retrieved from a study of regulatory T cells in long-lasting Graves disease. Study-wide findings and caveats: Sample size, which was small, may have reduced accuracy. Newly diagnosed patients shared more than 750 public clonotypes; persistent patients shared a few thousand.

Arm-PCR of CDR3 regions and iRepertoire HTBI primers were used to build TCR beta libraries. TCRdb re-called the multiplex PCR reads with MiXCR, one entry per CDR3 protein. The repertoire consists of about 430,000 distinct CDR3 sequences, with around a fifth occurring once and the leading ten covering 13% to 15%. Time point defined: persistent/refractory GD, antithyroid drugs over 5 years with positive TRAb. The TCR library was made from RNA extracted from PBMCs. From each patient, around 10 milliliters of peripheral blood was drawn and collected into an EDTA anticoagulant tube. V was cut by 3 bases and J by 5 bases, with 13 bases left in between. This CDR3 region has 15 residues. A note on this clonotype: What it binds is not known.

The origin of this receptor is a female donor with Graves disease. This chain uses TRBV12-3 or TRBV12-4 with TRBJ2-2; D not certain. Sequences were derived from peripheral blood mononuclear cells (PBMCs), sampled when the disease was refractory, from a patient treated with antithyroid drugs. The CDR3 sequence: CASSLDETFTGELFF. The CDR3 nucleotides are TGTGCCAGCAGTTTGGACGAGACGTTTACCGGGGAGCTGTTTTTT.